These T cell receptor beta chains were read from a single sample in a study of CD8 T cells in Susac syndrome. TCRdb ran MiXCR on the immunoSEQ multiplex PCR reads and lists one entry per CDR3 protein. The table records some 300,000 distinct CDR3 sequences, roughly 85% of them present only once. The sample taken for sequencing was CD8+ T cells from PBMCs. The receptors come from a human donor with multiple sclerosis. CDR3s include the opening cysteine and the closing phenylalanine or tryptophan. Fields, in order: D gene, J gene, clone size, V gene, CDR3 protein, CDR3 DNA. D genes are given only for firm matches. Size tells how often a clone was seen (once, few, many) or the class of an expanded clone, and some rows leave it out.

. TRBJ1-6 . TRBV9 CASNGGARSPLHF TGTGCCAGCAACGGGGGGGCGAGGTCACCCCTCCACTTT
. TRBJ2-7 once TRBV20-1 CSASSRTPTYEQYF TGCAGTGCTAGTAGCAGGACGCCGACCTACGAGCAGTACTTC
. TRBJ2-4 . TRBV18 CASSPPQGGTKNIQYF TGTGCCAGCTCACCCCCCCAAGGGGGGACGAAAAACATTCAGTACTTC
TRBD1 TRBJ1-2 . TRBV7-3 CASSASGTGDGYTF TGTGCCAGCAGCGCATCCGGGACAGGGGACGGCTACACCTTC
. TRBJ2-7 . TRBV4-2 CASSQEIEGKYEQYF TGTGCCAGCAGCCAAGAAATCGAAGGCAAGTACGAGCAGTACTTC
. TRBJ2-5 . TRBV11-2 CASSRGRHQETQYF TGTGCCAGCAGCCGGGGACGGCACCAAGAGACCCAGTACTTC
. TRBJ2-2 . TRBV19 CASSISLAGELFF TGTGCCAGTAGTATTTCGCTTGCCGGGGAGCTGTTTTTT
. TRBJ2-5 . TRBV6-5 CASSYPRLIRWETQYF TGTGCCAGCAGTTACCCTCGACTGATTCGGTGGGAGACCCAGTACTTC
TRBD2 TRBJ2-7 . TRBV4-3 CASSEGTSGMFYEQYF TGCGCCAGCAGCGAAGGGACTAGCGGGATGTTCTACGAGCAGTACTTC
. TRBJ2-1 . TRBV28 CASSLQGQHNEQFF TGTGCCAGCAGTTTACAGGGTCAGCACAATGAGCAGTTCTTC
. TRBJ2-7 . TRBV27 CASSLEAGIYEQYF TGTGCCAGCAGTTTAGAGGCGGGAATCTACGAGCAGTACTTC
. TRBJ2-7 . TRBV11-2 CASSRSGETYVEQYF TGTGCCAGCAGTAGGTCAGGGGAAACCTACGTCGAGCAGTACTTC
TRBD1 TRBJ2-4 . TRBV6-2/TRBV6-3 CASSSPRTGGAKNIQYF TGTGCCAGCAGTTCTCCGAGGACAGGGGGTGCCAAAAACATTCAGTACTTC
TRBD2 TRBJ2-7 . TRBV28 CASSYLTGLVSYEQYF TGTGCCAGCAGTTACCTAACGGGACTAGTATCCTACGAGCAGTACTTC
. TRBJ1-3 . TRBV5-6 CASSILLIPNKGNTIYF TGTGCCAGCAGCATACTACTTATCCCAAACAAAGGAAACACCATATATTTT
TRBD1 TRBJ1-2 . TRBV12-3/TRBV12-4 CASSFPGGLNGYTF TGTGCCAGCAGTTTCCCAGGGGGATTAAATGGCTACACCTTC
. TRBJ2-7 . TRBV5-6 CASSFFTSSYEQYF TGTGCCAGCAGCTTCTTTACTAGCTCCTACGAGCAGTACTTC
TRBD2 TRBJ2-1 . TRBV20-1 CSARVGSGDYEQFF TGCAGTGCTAGAGTGGGTAGCGGGGATTATGAGCAGTTCTTC
. TRBJ1-2 . TRBV4-3 CASSPEQGTYGYTF TGCGCCAGCAGCCCAGAACAGGGAACCTATGGCTACACCTTC
. TRBJ2-7 . TRBV3-1 CASSHAPWGSPYEQYF TGTGCCAGCAGCCATGCCCCTTGGGGCTCTCCTTACGAGCAGTACTTC
. TRBJ2-4 . TRBV28 CASSLQGPYYGTAKNIQYF TGTGCCAGCAGTTTACAGGGGCCCTATTATGGCACAGCCAAAAACATTCAGTACTTC
. TRBJ2-6 . TRBV4-3 CASSQEGHGAGANVLTF TGCGCCAGCAGCCAAGAAGGCCATGGGGCTGGGGCCAACGTCCTGACTTTC
TRBD1 TRBJ2-2 . TRBV9 CASSPAWGQGGGELFF TGTGCCAGCAGCCCCGCGTGGGGACAGGGCGGCGGGGAGCTGTTTTTT
. TRBJ2-3 . TRBV7-6 CASSLAVASTDTQYF TGTGCCAGCAGCTTAGCGGTAGCTAGCACAGATACGCAGTATTTT
. TRBJ1-1 . TRBV28 CASSLWYRPTEGAFF TGTGCCAGCAGTTTATGGTACAGGCCTACTGAGGGAGCTTTCTTT
. TRBJ2-7 . TRBV6-5 CASSYSPGSEQYF TGTGCCAGCAGTTACTCTCCGGGTTCCGAGCAGTACTTC